This T cell receptor beta chain came from a study of CD8 T cells in Susac syndrome. This CDR3 spans 15 amino acids. In germline, CDR1 is MNHNS, CDR2 SASEGT. Trimming removed 7 bases from V and 0 bases from J, with 13 bases in between. A quantity of about 0.5 to 1 ug RNA underwent reverse transcription using random hexamers. TCRdb passed the immunoSEQ multiplex PCR reads through MiXCR, listing each CDR3 protein once. The sample yields about 300,000 distinct CDR3 sequences, roughly 94% seen once. The sample was CD4+ T cells from PBMCs. The chain has TRBV6-1 and TRBJ2-4, with D perhaps TRBD1 (6 bases). The receptor was isolated from a human donor with multiple sclerosis. The CDR3 coding sequence is TGTGCCAGCAATTTGGGGGCCTTAGCCAAAAACATTCAGTACTTC. Protein sequence: CASNLGALAKNIQYF.